This T cell receptor beta chain was captured in a study of T cells in localized non-small cell lung cancer. Whole-study findings and limits: Highest T cell clonality was seen in uninvolved adjacent lung, surpassing that measured in tumor.

In the case of this clone: What it recognizes is unknown.

Germline V gives CDR1 SGHDT, CDR2 YYEEEE. CDR3 size: 16 residues. With V trimmed by 4 bases and J by 12 bases, 17 bases remained unmatched. Here immunoSEQ multiplex PCR was the method, and the copy in TCRdb shows in-frame clones only, minus some. The repertoire consists of approximately 47,000 clones, with around 87% occurring once and the leading ten covering 2.5%. Sequencing was performed on PBMCs, taken before any cancer treatment. This TCR derives from a man between 35 and 75 years old with stage II lung adenocarcinoma. The J gene is TRBJ1-2, the V gene TRBV5-6; 11 bases line up with TRBD1. The CDR3 nucleotides are TGTGCCAGCAGCCCCGGAGGTCGGATGGGACAGGGGGTGGACACCTTC. It encodes CASSPGGRMGQGVDTF.